A selection of T cell receptor beta chains follows, all from one sample in a study of OX40 agonist ivuxolimab in advanced cancers. Sequenced by immunoSEQ multiplex PCR; TCRdb stores in-frame clones only, minus some. The sample has over 80,000 clones, 84% seen once. Material: CD4+ or CD8+ T cells sorted from blood, obtained in a trial of the OX40 agonist ivuxolimab. The receptors shown here come from an adult with an advanced solid tumor such as melanoma, head and neck, liver or kidney cancer. Both conserved end residues are part of each CDR3. The D gene is left open where the match is weak. Part of the rows lack a size; the others show once, few, many or a class for expanded clones.

.,.,TRBJ1-1,TRBV6-5,CASRPPSGEGEAFF,TGTGCCAGCAGGCCACCTTCTGGGGAAGGTGAAGCTTTCTTT
.,.,TRBJ1-1,TRBV5-1,CASSRSSPETEAFF,TGCGCCAGCAGTAGAAGCAGTCCTGAGACTGAAGCTTTCTTT
.,TRBD1,TRBJ2-7,TRBV6-1,CASSADRGQVNEQYF,TGTGCCAGCAGCGCCGATCGGGGACAGGTTAACGAGCAGTACTTC
.,TRBD1,TRBJ1-5,TRBV19,CASSFRQGGQPQHF,TGTGCCAGTAGTTTCCGACAGGGTGGGCAGCCCCAGCATTTT
.,.,TRBJ1-6,TRBV5-6,CASKKETANSPLHF,TGTGCCAGCAAAAAAGAGACAGCCAATTCACCCCTCCACTTT
.,.,TRBJ2-2,TRBV5-8,CASPIRGTGELFF,TGTGCCAGCCCGATTAGGGGTACCGGGGAGCTGTTTTTT
few,TRBD2,TRBJ2-7,TRBV10-3,CAISEPSGRYEQYF,TGTGCCATCAGTGAGCCTAGCGGGAGATACGAGCAGTACTTC
.,TRBD2,TRBJ2-7,TRBV5-8,CASRSSGNYEQYF,TGTGCCAGCAGATCTAGCGGGAACTACGAGCAGTACTTC
once,.,TRBJ1-1,TRBV15,CATSWERRGGEAFF,TGTGCCACCAGCTGGGAGAGGAGGGGGGGTGAAGCTTTCTTT
.,.,TRBJ1-2,TRBV4-2,CASSQRKGRANYGYTF,TGTGCCAGCAGCCAAAGGAAGGGCAGGGCTAACTATGGCTACACCTTC
.,.,TRBJ2-7,TRBV6-5,CASSSPRGSGEQYF,TGTGCCAGCAGTTCCCCCAGGGGATCGGGGGAGCAGTACTTC
.,.,TRBJ1-4,TRBV7-9,CASSFPTATNEKLFF,TGTGCCAGCAGCTTCCCTACTGCAACTAATGAAAAACTGTTTTTT
.,.,TRBJ1-5,TRBV6-5,CASRRTGTSNQPQHF,TGTGCCAGCAGAAGAACAGGGACAAGCAATCAGCCCCAGCATTTT
.,.,TRBJ2-5,TRBV12-5,CASGLVVTASEETQYF,TGTGCTAGTGGTTTGGTCGTGACAGCGTCCGAGGAGACCCAGTACTTC
.,.,TRBJ2-1,TRBV29-1,CSVEDRKALKQFF,TGCAGCGTTGAAGATCGAAAGGCTCTAAAGCAGTTCTTC
.,.,TRBJ1-2,TRBV19,CASSISSNYGYTF,TGTGCCAGTAGTATTTCCAGCAACTATGGCTACACCTTC
once,TRBD1,TRBJ2-7,TRBV19,CASSASDRGFSYEQYF,TGTGCCAGTAGTGCCTCAGACAGGGGCTTCTCCTACGAGCAGTACTTC
.,.,TRBJ2-2,TRBV6-6,CASSSRADTGELFF,TGTGCCAGCAGTTCACGGGCTGACACCGGGGAGCTGTTTTTT
.,.,TRBJ1-3,TRBV10-3,CAISESAGGDGNTIYF,TGTGCCATCAGTGAGTCGGCGGGGGGCGATGGAAACACCATATATTTT
.,.,TRBJ2-1,TRBV15,CATWGGSYNEQFF,TGTGCCACCTGGGGAGGATCTTACAATGAGCAGTTCTTC
.,TRBD2,TRBJ2-3,TRBV9,CASSVSPAGGAEDTQYF,TGTGCCAGCAGCGTCTCTCCCGCGGGGGGGGCCGAGGATACGCAGTATTTT
.,.,TRBJ1-2,TRBV6-4,CASSDSVGGYTF,TGTGCCAGCAGTGACTCGGTGGGTGGCTACACCTTC
.,.,TRBJ2-3,TRBV6-6,CASSYASWTDTQYF,TGTGCCAGCAGTTACGCGTCCTGGACAGATACGCAGTATTTT
.,TRBD1,TRBJ1-1,TRBV29-1,CSVAPGQGVSMSAEAFF,TGCAGCGTAGCTCCGGGACAGGGAGTTAGCATGAGCGCTGAAGCTTTCTTT
.,.,TRBJ1-6,TRBV6-5,CASSSRINNSPLHF,TGTGCCAGCAGCTCCAGGATAAATAATTCACCCCTCCACTTT
.,.,TRBJ1-2,TRBV6-6,CASDWALQGYGYTF,TGTGCCAGCGATTGGGCGTTACAGGGCTATGGCTACACCTTC
.,TRBD2,TRBJ2-5,TRBV5-4,CASRLAGQETQYF,TGTGCCAGCAGACTAGCGGGTCAAGAGACCCAGTACTTC
.,.,TRBJ2-3,TRBV15,CATSRDVRTDTQYF,TGTGCCACCAGCAGAGATGTCAGGACAGATACGCAGTATTTT
.,.,TRBJ2-7,TRBV19,CASSSRGASFSYEQYF,TGTGCCAGTAGTAGCAGAGGGGCTTCCTTCTCCTACGAGCAGTACTTC
.,.,TRBJ2-7,TRBV5-1,CASSLGLGIYEQYF,TGCGCCAGCAGCTTGGGACTAGGAATTTACGAGCAGTACTTC
.,.,TRBJ2-1,TRBV2,CASSEARYNEQFF,TGTGCCAGCAGTGAAGCCCGGTACAATGAGCAGTTCTTC
.,.,TRBJ2-1,TRBV7-2,CASKKAGARNEQFF,TGTGCCAGCAAGAAGGCCGGAGCCCGCAATGAGCAGTTCTTC
.,.,TRBJ1-2,TRBV19,CASSIVDSGGYTF,TGTGCCAGTAGTATTGTTGATTCAGGCGGCTACACCTTC
.,.,TRBJ1-2,TRBV23-1,CASSHKTVSYGYTF,TGCGCCAGCAGTCATAAGACAGTTTCCTATGGCTACACCTTC
.,.,TRBJ2-7,TRBV5-6,CASSRELSSYEQYF,TGTGCCAGCTCTCGGGAACTTAGCTCCTACGAGCAGTACTTC
.,TRBD1,TRBJ1-1,TRBV5-1,CASSKPQGEGTEAFF,TGCGCCAGCAGCAAACCCCAGGGGGAAGGCACTGAAGCTTTCTTT
.,.,TRBJ1-4,TRBV19,CASSIAGTVDEKLFF,TGTGCCAGTAGTATAGCCGGGACGGTAGATGAAAAACTGTTTTTT
.,.,TRBJ2-1,TRBV7-3,CASSLAGGQNEQFF,TGTGCCAGCAGCTTGGCCGGGGGGCAGAATGAGCAGTTCTTC
.,.,TRBJ2-2,TRBV9,CASSPTLTGFTGELFF,TGTGCCAGCAGCCCTACCCTTACAGGATTCACCGGGGAGCTGTTTTTT
.,.,TRBJ2-1,TRBV15,CATSSLSVSSYNEQFF,TGTGCCACCAGCAGCCTTAGCGTTAGCTCCTACAATGAGCAGTTCTTC
.,TRBD1,TRBJ2-1,TRBV14,CASSSLLQGFSEQFF,TGTGCCAGCAGCTCGCTTCTACAGGGGTTTAGTGAGCAGTTCTTC
.,.,TRBJ1-2,TRBV4-1,CASSQEPLAITGNYGYTF,TGCGCCAGCAGCCAAGAGCCCCTAGCCATCACAGGGAACTATGGCTACACCTTC
.,TRBD2,TRBJ2-3,TRBV7-3,CASSQGTSGGAGTQYF,TGTGCCAGCAGCCAAGGAACTAGCGGGGGGGCAGGTACGCAGTATTTT
few,TRBD2,TRBJ2-1,TRBV5-1,CASRPGGPDNEQFF,TGCGCCAGCAGACCGGGAGGGCCGGACAATGAGCAGTTCTTC
.,.,TRBJ1-2,TRBV4-1,CASSQVEGDSGYTF,TGCGCCAGCAGCCAAGTTGAGGGGGATTCCGGCTACACCTTC
.,.,TRBJ2-7,TRBV7-2,CASSPFGLTSEQYF,TGTGCCAGCAGCCCTTTCGGCCTTACCAGCGAGCAGTACTTC
.,.,TRBJ1-1,TRBV6-5,CASSWLREMNTEAFF,TGTGCCAGCAGTTGGCTCCGGGAGATGAACACTGAAGCTTTCTTT
.,.,TRBJ2-1,TRBV6-4,CASSPEGPQSDEQFF,TGTGCCAGCAGTCCTGAGGGACCGCAATCCGATGAGCAGTTCTTC
.,.,TRBJ2-3,TRBV9,CASSPRWGEGDTQYF,TGTGCCAGCAGCCCCCGATGGGGCGAGGGAGATACGCAGTATTTT
.,.,TRBJ2-7,TRBV27,CASSLSGEGYEQYF,TGTGCCAGCAGTTTATCAGGGGAAGGCTACGAGCAGTACTTC
.,TRBD1,TRBJ2-2,TRBV5-1,CASSPDRGLKHTGELFF,TGCGCCAGCAGCCCAGACAGGGGGCTAAAGCACACCGGGGAGCTGTTTTTT
few,.,TRBJ1-5,TRBV7-2,CASSLAPGNQPQHF,TGTGCCAGCAGCTTAGCGCCGGGTAATCAGCCCCAGCATTTT
.,.,TRBJ1-3,TRBV30,CAWRGGGNTIYF,TGTGCCTGGAGGGGGGGCGGAAACACCATATATTTT
.,.,TRBJ2-1,TRBV7-9,CASMRERGESSYNEQFF,TGTGCCAGCATGAGGGAGAGGGGCGAGAGCTCCTACAATGAGCAGTTCTTC